This T cell receptor (beta chain) derives from a study of tumor-infiltrating lymphocytes in primary liver carcinoma. Across the study: All patients, whether men or women, fell within 30 to 69 years of age. Tumor lesions were T1-T3 N0M0 and spanned about 4.2 to 11 cm. Findings and limits, study-wide: The study found tumor-adjacent and tumor-blood pairs overlapped less than tumor region pairs. Among top clones, only about 7.5-24% appeared in all five tumor regions.

cDNA specific to TCR beta was made from 500 ng of total RNA, with a constant-region primer employed for priming. Slightly modified ARM-PCR, run as three nested multiplex PCR rounds, produced the TCR beta libraries. Investigators reported that the first two PCR rounds, at roughly 11 cycles each, used TRBV1-TRBV30 forward primers with a C-beta reverse primer. TCRdb reprocessed the multiplex PCR reads with MiXCR, giving one entry per CDR3 protein. This table holds 90,000 to 100,000 distinct CDR3 sequences, more than 60% found once. Trimming took off 0 bases at V and 4 bases at J, with 16 bases between the two ends. The CDR3 runs to 17 residues. Germline lookup yields CDR1 SGHDT and CDR2 YYEEEE. Unsorted bulk tissue, about 19-32 mg of it, served as the source for co-extraction of RNA and DNA. This clonotype was detected many times. The antigen remains undetermined.

This chain uses TRBV5-6 with TRBJ2-2, with D possibly being TRBD1 or TRBD2 (7 bases each). The source material was liver tumor tissue from sampling region 5. As for subset: tumor region T5, tumor centre. The source of this sequence is a woman aged 55 to 70 with primary liver carcinoma and hepatitis B virus infection. The CDR3 protein is CASSLVAGGGITGELFF. For the CDR3, the DNA is TGTGCCAGCAGCTTGGTCGCAGGGGGGGGAATCACCGGGGAGCTGTTTTTT.